This T cell receptor (beta chain) comes out of a study of shared clonotypes between healthy human individuals (dated by TCRdb to 2019 to 2021). As for the study more broadly: The cohort included three men and two women between 18 and 49 years of age. Per donor, leukapheresis produced somewhere between about 0.85 and 8.9 billion PBMCs. Different laboratories and diverse techniques were used to prepare libraries and sequence TCR repertoires, to increase sequencing depth and limit assay-specific biases. For each donor, CD4 naive and CD4 memory were each run on three plates, CD8 naive on two plates, and CD8 memory on one plate. To estimate repertoire size and how much clonotype sharing occurs between individuals, the study deeply sequenced the blood TCR repertoires of about five healthy adults. Broad study findings and their caveats: Estimated clonotype richness was generally larger for naive than for memory subsets. The small number of donors limited the genetic and exposure-history diversity represented. Sampling was restricted to blood, and TCR repertoires in tissue are likely to differ from TCR repertoires in blood. Pairwise subsampling indicated that sequencing depth was expected to affect the degree of clonotype sharing among donors. Compared with non-shared clonotypes, clonotypes shared by all four sorted-subset donors had higher generation probabilities. Rarefaction of sorted-subset datasets indicated incomplete sequencing despite the large sequencing depth. Sharing across several donors was observed for roughly 5% of naive CD4, 3% to 3.5% of naive CD8, 2.3% of memory CD4, and around 0.4% of memory CD8 clonotypes.

Using the deep immunoSEQ assay, TCR CDR3 regions were amplified from genomic DNA by multiplex PCR. Extracted genomic DNA from each cell subset was spread evenly across all wells of several immunoSEQ 96-well plates, with each plate serving as a replicate. For sorted subsets, 150 to 250 ng genomic DNA, equal to 30,000 or so T cell genomes, was loaded into each replicate PCR. Purified libraries were measured with a Qubit 3.0 fluorometer, size-checked on a Bioanalyzer 2100, and measured again with the KAPA Library Quantification kit. Every immunoSEQ 96-well plate was sequenced on a dedicated single-read 150-cycle Illumina NextSeq 550 flow cell. Turning to the authors' computational methods: Because the immunoSEQ output held only junctional sequences and lacked quality scores, the filtering could not match the filtering applied to full-length reads. Sequences were annotated with PyIR, a Python wrapper for IgBLAST v1.9, and V/J genes and CDR3 were assigned using IMGT germline references. Reads were filtered out if the reads had weak V/J assignments (E-value above 1e-6), no CDR3, stop codons, out-of-frame junctions, or ambiguous translated residues. V3J clonotypes were defined as sequences sharing an identical inferred V gene, J gene, and CDR3 amino acid sequence. Percentage overlap between repertoires was calculated by dividing the number of shared unique clonotypes by the size of the smaller repertoire. Richness of each repertoire was evaluated using RTK rarefaction, the Chao1 estimator, and Recon v2.1 estimates of unobserved clonotypes. Generation probabilities were computed with OLGA for all TCRbeta clonotypes obtained by the gDNA method from several donors. TCRdb's version of the immuneACCESS table is confined to in-frame rearrangements and falls short of the full clone set. An unresolved V gene accounts for under half of the shortfall where checked; the remainder is of unknown origin. Clonal size and the V and J genes are those of that table, whereas D and trimming came from the DNA. This sample comprises some 1,900,000 clones, about 95% of them detected only once. Of the sample, approximately 1.2% is held by the ten largest clones.

Concerning this clone: Its antigen has not been determined. No clone much larger than this one lies a single base away; base qualities are absent. Other DNA sequences in this sample translate to the same CDR3.

V ends up 3 bases short and J 0 bases short, with an unmatched junction base count of 1. The CDR3, cysteine through phenylalanine, is 14 amino acids long. Here the CDR3 DNA is all that survives: 42 bases in frame from base 1. CDR1 and CDR2, per the germline V gene, are MDHEN and SYDVKM. CD8 naive samples were CD45RO-negative cells positively selected for CCR7, giving a CD45RA+CCR7+ population that excluded TemRA cells. The donors were healthy, HIV-negative adults with no recently reported acute infections or vaccinations. Every donor was a Caucasian adult living in Nashville, Tennessee, USA. Blood was obtained by leukapheresis, after which PBMCs were separated by Ficoll-Histopaque density gradient centrifugation and cryopreserved in liquid nitrogen vapor phase. Purity and quantity of every magnetically sorted T cell population were checked by analytical flow cytometry. From each sorted fraction, genomic DNA was isolated and quantified by UV absorbance on a Nanodrop 2000c.

The sequenced sample was naive CD8+ T cells sorted from blood. Interpreted using the paper, the cell subset or site label stands for: CD45RA+CCR7+. This sequence was found in a man between 18 and 29 years old in good health. The chain couples TRBV28 to TRBJ2-7, and 8 bases in between align with TRBD1. The DNA reads TGTGCCAGCAGTTTTGGGACAGGCTCCTACGAGCAGTACTTC. Translated, it reads CASSFGTGSYEQYF. Full variable domain (CDR3 extended with the reference TRBV28 and TRBJ2-7 proteins): DVKVTQSSRYLVKRTGEKVFLECVQDMDHENMFWYRQDPGLGLRLIYFSYDVKMKEKGDIPEGYSVSREKKERFSLILESASTNQTSMYLCASSFGTGSYEQYFGPGTRLTVT.